These T cell receptor beta chains were read from a single sample in a study of CD4 T cells in relation to SARS-CoV-2 and coronaviruses. The antigens for these receptors are not known. TCRdb keeps only in-frame clones here, not all; method: immunoSEQ multiplex PCR. The table shows about 41,000 clones, with around 82% occurring only once. The specimen was naive CD4+ T cells from PBMCs, cultured in vitro. These receptors were taken from an adult with COVID-19. Both conserved end residues are part of each CDR3. The D gene is left open where the match is weak. For some rows the clone size is stated as once, few or many, or as a class when expanded; others skip it.

TRBD2	TRBV7-3	TRBJ2-1	-	CASSATGTSGSSYNEQFF	TGTGCCAGCAGCGCTACCGGGACTAGCGGGAGTTCCTACAATGAGCAGTTCTTC
-	TRBV7-3	TRBJ2-3	once	CASSSQGSLRDTQYF	TGTGCCAGCAGCTCCCAGGGGAGCTTAAGAGATACGCAGTATTTT
-	TRBV24-1	TRBJ1-2	-	CATSDSGSEYGYTF	TGTGCCACCAGTGATTCGGGCAGTGAGTATGGCTACACCTTC
TRBD1	TRBV13	TRBJ1-6	-	CASTGQGWSPLHF	TGTGCCAGCACGGGACAGGGCTGGTCACCCCTCCACTTT
TRBD2	TRBV28	TRBJ2-7	once	CASSLSSGGTYEQYF	TGTGCCAGCAGTTTATCTAGCGGGGGAACCTACGAGCAGTACTTC
-	TRBV2	TRBJ2-3	-	CASRTSQVPLTDTQYF	TGTGCCAGCAGAACGTCGCAGGTTCCTCTCACAGATACGCAGTATTTT
TRBD1	TRBV18	TRBJ1-1	few	CASSPTGGYTEAFF	TGTGCCAGCTCACCAACAGGGGGTTACACTGAAGCTTTCTTT
-	TRBV5-1	TRBJ2-2	few	CASSRGPEGELFF	TGCGCCAGCAGCCGTGGACCCGAGGGGGAGCTGTTTTTT
-	TRBV5-1	TRBJ2-3	once	CASSPRVSGTDTQYF	TGCGCCAGCAGCCCCAGGGTATCAGGCACAGATACGCAGTATTTT
TRBD2	TRBV6-6	TRBJ2-1	-	CASSYPREREEQFF	TGTGCCAGCAGTTACCCTCGGGAGCGGGAGGAGCAGTTCTTC
-	TRBV18	TRBJ2-2	once	CASSPQEGGFGTGELFF	TGTGCCAGCTCACCCCAAGAGGGGGGCTTCGGGACCGGGGAGCTGTTTTTT
-	TRBV12-1	TRBJ2-7	-	CASSTLQGPRYEQYF	TGTGCCAGCAGCACCCTACAGGGACCCCGGTACGAGCAGTACTTC
TRBD1	TRBV5-5	TRBJ1-6	-	CASSLGDRGYSPLHF	TGTGCCAGCAGCTTGGGGGACAGGGGATATTCACCCCTCCACTTT
-	TRBV28	TRBJ2-7	-	CASSSSSYEQYF	TGTGCCAGCAGTTCGAGCTCCTACGAGCAGTACTTC
TRBD2	TRBV27	TRBJ2-2	-	CASSLSGLGTGELFF	TGTGCCAGCAGTTTATCGGGACTAGGCACGGGGGAGCTGTTTTTT
-	TRBV29-1	TRBJ2-1	-	CSVLLNTDTNEQFF	TGCAGCGTGCTACTCAACACCGACACGAATGAGCAGTTCTTC
TRBD1	TRBV5-1	TRBJ2-7	once	CASSQGYGQGYEQYF	TGCGCCAGCAGCCAAGGATATGGACAGGGCTACGAGCAGTACTTC
-	TRBV30	TRBJ2-6	-	CAWSVRGTGANVLTF	TGTGCCTGGAGTGTCCGGGGCACTGGGGCCAACGTCCTGACTTTC
-	TRBV4-1	TRBJ2-5	-	CASSYQVSRGRGGQETQYF	TGCGCCAGCAGCTACCAAGTCTCTCGGGGCAGGGGGGGGCAAGAGACCCAGTACTTC
-	TRBV6-5	TRBJ1-6	-	CASSYNRYNSPLHF	TGTGCCAGCAGTTACAACCGTTATAATTCACCCCTCCACTTT
TRBD1	TRBV14	TRBJ2-5	-	CASSQGGTGGTQYF	TGTGCCAGCAGCCAAGGTGGAACAGGGGGGACCCAGTACTTC
-	TRBV10-3	TRBJ2-1	few	CAISDRQDTTYNEQFF	TGTGCCATCAGTGACCGACAGGACACGACCTACAATGAGCAGTTCTTC
TRBD1	TRBV30	TRBJ1-1	few	CAWSFSGTGGTEAFF	TGTGCCTGGAGTTTTTCCGGGACAGGGGGCACTGAAGCTTTCTTT
-	TRBV9	TRBJ1-5	-	CASSLGDRINQPQHF	TGTGCCAGCAGCTTGGGGGACCGGATCAATCAGCCCCAGCATTTT
-	TRBV7-2	TRBJ2-7	-	CASSPPAGGAVYEQYF	TGTGCCAGCAGCCCCCCAGCAGGGGGGGCAGTCTACGAGCAGTACTTC
-	TRBV4-2	TRBJ2-7	-	CASSQVRSSYEQYF	TGTGCCAGCAGCCAAGTACGGAGCTCCTACGAGCAGTACTTC
TRBD2	TRBV3-1/TRBV3-2	TRBJ2-1	-	CASSPSGRAWREQFF	TGTGCCAGCAGCCCTAGCGGGAGGGCCTGGAGGGAGCAGTTCTTC
-	TRBV28	TRBJ1-2	-	CASTRDYGYTF	TGTGCCAGCACCAGGGACTATGGCTACACCTTC
-	TRBV24-1	TRBJ1-5	-	CATSDPGRNQPQHF	TGTGCCACCAGTGACCCTGGACGGAATCAGCCCCAGCATTTT
TRBD2	TRBV19	TRBJ2-2	-	CASSITSGGTGELFF	TGTGCCAGTAGTATCACTAGCGGAGGCACCGGGGAGCTGTTTTTT
-	TRBV6-5	TRBJ2-7	-	CASSYSRTEQYF	TGTGCCAGCAGTTACTCTAGGACAGAGCAGTACTTC
-	TRBV28	TRBJ1-5	few	CASSLRPGQPQHF	TGTGCCAGCAGTTTACGGCCCGGGCAGCCCCAGCATTTT
TRBD1	TRBV5-4	TRBJ2-7	-	CASSSALGGSGEQYF	TGTGCCAGCAGCTCCGCTTTAGGGGGCTCCGGCGAGCAGTACTTC